The following is a TCR beta chain sequence with its context. The method was immunoSEQ multiplex PCR; TCRdb's version includes in-frame clones alone and lacks a portion of them. Seen here are 150,000 to 200,000 clones, about 81% observed once, and the top ten hold about 12%. The data stem from a study of blood T cell repertoires in COVID-19. The sequencing input was peripheral blood. The clonotype was recovered from a woman older than 75 with COVID-19, enrolled during active disease.

The CDR3 loop reads CASSIRQGALYGYTF. CDR3 coding DNA: TGTGCCAGCAGTATAAGGCAGGGGGCACTCTATGGCTACACCTTC. The J gene is TRBJ1-2, the V gene TRBV28; TRBD1 aligns across 8 bases. The germline CDR1 and CDR2 sequences are MDHEN and SYDVKM. The CDR3 length is 15 residues. V was clipped by 5 bases and J by 4 bases; unmatched bases: 9.